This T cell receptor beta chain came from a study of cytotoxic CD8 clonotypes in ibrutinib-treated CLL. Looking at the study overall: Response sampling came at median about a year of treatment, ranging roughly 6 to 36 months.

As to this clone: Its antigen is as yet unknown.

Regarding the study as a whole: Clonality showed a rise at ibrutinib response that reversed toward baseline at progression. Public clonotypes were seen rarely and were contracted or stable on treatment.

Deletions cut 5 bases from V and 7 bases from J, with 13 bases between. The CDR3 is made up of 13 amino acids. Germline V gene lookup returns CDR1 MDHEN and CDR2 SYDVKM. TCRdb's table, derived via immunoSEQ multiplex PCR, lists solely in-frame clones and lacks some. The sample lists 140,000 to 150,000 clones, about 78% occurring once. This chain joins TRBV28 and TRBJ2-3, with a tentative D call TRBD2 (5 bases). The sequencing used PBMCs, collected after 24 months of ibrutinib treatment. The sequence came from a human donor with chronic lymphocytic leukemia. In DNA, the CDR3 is TGTGCCAGCAGTGGAGGCGGCCCACATACGCAGTATTTT. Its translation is CASSGGGPHTQYF.